The clone carrying this T cell receptor beta chain appeared a single time. The target antigen is unknown. These data are taken from a study of cytomegalovirus exposure and HLA in healthy donors. Study-wide points: A few CMV-associated chains were confirmed in vitro to be specific for CMV antigens.

The donors were in the roughly 130-subject validation cohort; that cohort was separate from the roughly 730-subject first cohort. Germline V gives CDR1 GTSNPN, CDR2 SVGIG (reference sequence). V lost 1 base and J 5 bases, leaving 11 bases between the germline ends. The CDR3 covers 13 residues. The data were produced by immunoSEQ multiplex PCR, yet TCRdb's version contains in-frame clones alone and is incomplete. The sample lists about 110,000 clones, 88% occurring once. V is TRBV30 and J is TRBJ2-5; D is ambiguous. The source is a woman aged 18-29 years in good health and CMV-seronegative. Sequencing input: PBMCs. CDR3: CAWSGGSRETQYF. Written as DNA, the CDR3 is TGTGCCTGGAGTGGCGGATCGAGGGAGACCCAGTACTTC.